Listed below are T cell receptor beta chains from one sample, sequenced in a study of cytomegalovirus exposure and HLA in healthy donors. Some clones are missing from TCRdb's copy, which holds only in-frame ones; the method was immunoSEQ multiplex PCR. The top ten hold approximately 3.9% of the sample, which has around 200,000 clones, roughly 80% seen once. Sequencing was done on a sample of PBMCs. All receptors derive from a man aged 50 or older in good health and CMV-seronegative. The CDR3 runs from the conserved cysteine through the conserved F or W. The D gene is left open where the match is weak. The listing skips clone size in some rows; elsewhere it reads once, few, many or a size class.

>.|TRBJ2-7|TRBV4-1|.
TGCGCCAGCAGCCAGGTACGGGGCTCCTACGAGCAGTACTTC
CASSQVRGSYEQYF
>.|TRBJ1-1|TRBV5-1|.
TGCGCCAGCAGCTTGGAGAGGGTAGCTACTGAAGCTTTCTTT
CASSLERVATEAFF
>few|TRBJ1-1|TRBV7-3|.
TGTGCCAGCAGCCCCTCGAGGGATACTGAAGCTTTCTTT
CASSPSRDTEAFF
>.|TRBJ1-5|TRBV4-1|TRBD1
TGCGCCAGCAGCCAAGATGAGGGACAGTACAATCAGCCCCAGCATTTT
CASSQDEGQYNQPQHF
>.|TRBJ2-7|TRBV10-3|.
TGTGCCATCAGCTCCGAGACAGGTCATCTCGAGCAGTACTTC
CAISSETGHLEQYF
>.|TRBJ2-3|TRBV5-1|.
TGCGCCAGCAGCCCGTCCGGGGTGACAGATACGCAGTATTTT
CASSPSGVTDTQYF
>few|TRBJ1-2|TRBV6-1|TRBD1
TGTGCCAGCAGCGGACCCGGACAGGGACACTATGGCTACACCTTC
CASSGPGQGHYGYTF
>.|TRBJ1-2|TRBV11-3|.
TGTGCCCCGGGGGGCGCTAACTATGGCTACACCTTC
CAPGGANYGYTF
>.|TRBJ2-3|TRBV7-9|TRBD1
TGTGCCAGCTCGCCGGACAGGCAGGCAGATACGCAGTATTTT
CASSPDRQADTQYF
>.|TRBJ1-5|TRBV18|.
TGTGCCAGCTCACCACCGGACAGTAATCAGCCCCAGCATTTT
CASSPPDSNQPQHF
>.|TRBJ2-3|TRBV6-5|.
TGTGCCAGCAGTGTTCCAGGGTATAGCACAGATACGCAGTATTTT
CASSVPGYSTDTQYF
>.|TRBJ2-6|TRBV4-1|TRBD1
TGCGCCAGCAGCCAACGATATACAGGGGATGGGGCCAACGTCCTGACTTTC
CASSQRYTGDGANVLTF
>.|TRBJ2-7|TRBV27|TRBD1
TGTGCCAGCGCCGAACAGGGGGCCGAGCAGTACTTC
CASAEQGAEQYF
>.|TRBJ2-7|TRBV9|.
TGTGCCAGCAGCGCACCGACCGGGAACGAGCAGTACTTC
CASSAPTGNEQYF
>once|TRBJ2-3|TRBV6-1|.
TGTGCCAGCCGCCTAGGCGGGGCGAATACGCAGTATTTT
CASRLGGANTQYF
>.|TRBJ2-6|TRBV6-1|.
TGTGCCAGCAGCTATCCCTCTGGGGCCAACGTCCTGACTTTC
CASSYPSGANVLTF
>.|TRBJ1-2|TRBV19|.
TGTGCCAGTAGAACCAGGGATGGGGTCTATGGCTACACCTTC
CASRTRDGVYGYTF
>.|TRBJ2-5|TRBV6-5|TRBD1
TGTGCCAGCAAAAGGGACAGTTGGCGAGAGACCCAGTACTTC
CASKRDSWRETQYF
>.|TRBJ2-6|TRBV9|TRBD2
TGTGCCAGCAGCGTAGCTACGGGGAGGACTAGCGGGTCCGGGGCCAACGTCCTGACTTTC
CASSVATGRTSGSGANVLTF
>.|TRBJ1-2|TRBV6-5|.
TGTGCCAGCAGTTACTCGCAGGGCAACTATGGCTACACCTTC
CASSYSQGNYGYTF
>.|TRBJ2-3|TRBV7-2|.
TGTGCCAGCAGCTCTCGTAACACAGATACGCAGTATTTT
CASSSRNTDTQYF
>.|TRBJ1-2|TRBV7-6|.
TGTGCCAGCAGCTTCTCACAGGGAGACGGCTACACCTTC
CASSFSQGDGYTF
>.|TRBJ2-4|TRBV5-8|TRBD1
TGTGCCAGCAGCGGCGGACAGGGGATGGAAAACATTCAGTACTTC
CASSGGQGMENIQYF
>few|TRBJ2-3|TRBV7-4|.
TGTGCCAGCAGCTTAGCAGCGGGTCGCACAGATACGCAGTATTTT
CASSLAAGRTDTQYF
>few|TRBJ1-6|TRBV18|TRBD1
TGTGCCAGCTCGGACGACAGGGGTTCACCCCTCCACTTT
CASSDDRGSPLHF